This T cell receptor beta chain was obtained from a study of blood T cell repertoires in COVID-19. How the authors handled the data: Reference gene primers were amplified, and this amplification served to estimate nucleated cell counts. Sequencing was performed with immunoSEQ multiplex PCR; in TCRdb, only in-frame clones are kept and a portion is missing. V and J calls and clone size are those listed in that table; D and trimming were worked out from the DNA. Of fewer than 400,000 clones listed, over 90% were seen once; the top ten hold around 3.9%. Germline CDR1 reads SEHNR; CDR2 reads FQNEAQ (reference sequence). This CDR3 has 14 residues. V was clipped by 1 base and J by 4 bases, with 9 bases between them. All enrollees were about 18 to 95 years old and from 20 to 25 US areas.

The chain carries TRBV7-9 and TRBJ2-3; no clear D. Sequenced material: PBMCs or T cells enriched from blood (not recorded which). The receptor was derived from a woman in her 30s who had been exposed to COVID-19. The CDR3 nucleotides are TGTGCCAGCAGCTTAGAGGTTGAGGCAGATACGCAGTATTTT. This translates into CASSLEVEADTQYF.